This TCR beta chain was sequenced during a study of T cells in Graves' hyperthyroidism and ophthalmopathy (dated by TCRdb to about 2019). Study-wide context: Peripheral blood samples were taken at the time of initial diagnosis, prior to any treatment. According to the paper, TCR Vbeta CDR3 sequencing was carried out on some 130 peripheral blood samples, which came from 40 to 45 ophthalmopathy, approximately 78 hyperthyroidism and roughly 17 progressor patients. The roughly 94 discovery patients were randomly divided into training and test sets at a 7:3 ratio. In over five Graves' hyperthyroidism patients, the study also compared T-cell repertoires from thyroid tissue with T-cell repertoires from blood. Once sampling was done, hyperthyroidism patients were given methimazole at a starting dose of 30 mg daily, whereas ophthalmopathy patients were given high-dose intravenous methylprednisolone. Whether ophthalmopathy could be predicted prospectively was tested in an independent validation cohort made up of about 18 hyperthyroidism patients plus 17 patients who later progressed to ophthalmopathy. To identify TCR V-J signatures that set the groups apart, the researchers used a discovery cohort of 90 to 100 patients, made up of roughly 45 with Graves' ophthalmopathy and 57 with stable Graves' hyperthyroidism.

The TCR beta CDR3 regions were amplified from the RNA transcripts. For the first round of RT-PCR on the TCR CDR3, the HTBI primer set was used together with the Qiagen OneStep RT-PCR kit. Libraries were constructed in a second round of multiplex PCR, after which size selection and purification were performed. Libraries were sequenced paired-end with 100 bp reads on an Illumina HiSeq2000. In the authors' own workflow: Raw data were processed with SOAPnuke, discarding reads with adapters, uncalled bases, mean Phred below 15, or no exact constant-primer or identifier match. High-quality paired reads were merged using COPE v1.2.5, and each unique nucleotide sequence was defined as a clonotype. Clonotypes were aligned to IMGT TRBV, TRBD and TRBJ reference segments using MiTCR v1.1. The analysis included only V-J combinations with a frequency above 0.0001, which together covered about 99% of the repertoires. The TCS score was defined as F50 (clonal expansion) divided by E x V (chaos), with BLOSUM62-based TCRdist calculated between CDR3 peptides within each V-J. Welch's t-statistics and random forest reduced fewer than 600 V-J features to around 14, which were used in a naive Bayes classifier (R e1071). TCRdb reran the public reads through fastp at Q25 and MiXCR, keeping productive beta chains. Rows are unified per CDR3 protein, each entry keeping the most common DNA and genes. The V and J calls were determined by TCRdb, not by the authors. This sample gives over 650,000 distinct CDR3 sequences in total; 16% of them show up just once. The ten largest clones capture roughly 8% of the sample.

Unmatched junction bases come to 17, with V trimmed by 5 bases and J by 2 bases. Via the germline V gene (reference sequence), CDR1 is MNHEY and CDR2 SMNVEV. The CDR3 measures 19 amino acids from cysteine to phenylalanine. Only CDR3 DNA remains: 57 bases, in frame from the first base. Overall results and qualifications from the work: A model built on a 13 V-J signature distinguished ophthalmopathy from stable hyperthyroidism, reaching about 88% sensitivity and 81.08% specificity in cross-validation and 80%/75% in testing. In validation, progression to ophthalmopathy was predicted by the model with 55% to 71% sensitivity and about 72% specificity, a median of about 6.8 months before onset. Most expanded thyroid clonotypes (frequency above 0.001) were also detected in blood, a finding suggesting that blood repertoires may reflect thyroid immune responses. No statistical method was used to fix the sample size in advance, and group allocation was not hidden from the investigators.

Graves' hyperthyroidism was defined as stable when no progression to ophthalmopathy occurred over 18 months of follow-up. Hyperthyroidism patients were aged 18 to 65 years and newly diagnosed, with disease duration of less than 2 months. The study excluded patients with uncontrolled infections, other autoimmune diseases, pregnancy or lactation. Diagnoses were established on the basis of clinical symptoms, serum thyroxine and TRAb, thyroid ultrasound, and orbital computed tomography. PBMCs were isolated from about 9 ml of fresh peripheral blood by Ficoll-Paque density gradient centrifugation. Total RNA was extracted with Trizol reagent, and quality was checked on an Agilent 2100 Bioanalyzer. In this sample, this clonotype turned up many times. Its antigen has not been determined. Per-base quality was not reported, and no clone a single base away is much larger than it.

In this chain, TRBV27 is recombined with TRBJ2-7, with 11 junctional bases fitting TRBD2. The clonotype comes from a man between 18 and 35 years old with Graves' hyperthyroidism. Sequenced input: blood. The CDR3 here reads CASSPPRLTLAGGPYEQYF. The DNA sequence is as follows: TGTGCCAGCAGTCCCCCACGCCTAACCCTAGCGGGAGGCCCCTACGAGCAGTACTTC.